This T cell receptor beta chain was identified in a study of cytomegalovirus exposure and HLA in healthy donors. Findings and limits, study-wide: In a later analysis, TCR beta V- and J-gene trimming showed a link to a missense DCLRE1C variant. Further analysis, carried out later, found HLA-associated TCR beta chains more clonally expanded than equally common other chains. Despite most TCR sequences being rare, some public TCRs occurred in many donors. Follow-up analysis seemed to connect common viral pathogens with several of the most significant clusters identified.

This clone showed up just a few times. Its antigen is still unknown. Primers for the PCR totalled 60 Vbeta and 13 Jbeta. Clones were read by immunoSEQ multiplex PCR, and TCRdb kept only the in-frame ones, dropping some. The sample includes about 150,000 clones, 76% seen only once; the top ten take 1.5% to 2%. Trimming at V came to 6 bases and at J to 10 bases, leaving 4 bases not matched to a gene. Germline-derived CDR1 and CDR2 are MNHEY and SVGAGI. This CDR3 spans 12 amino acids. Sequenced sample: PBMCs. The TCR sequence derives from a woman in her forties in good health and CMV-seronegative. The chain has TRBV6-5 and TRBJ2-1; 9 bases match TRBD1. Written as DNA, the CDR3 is TGTGCCAGCAGGTCGACAGGGGGGGAGCAGTTCTTC. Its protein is CASRSTGGEQFF.